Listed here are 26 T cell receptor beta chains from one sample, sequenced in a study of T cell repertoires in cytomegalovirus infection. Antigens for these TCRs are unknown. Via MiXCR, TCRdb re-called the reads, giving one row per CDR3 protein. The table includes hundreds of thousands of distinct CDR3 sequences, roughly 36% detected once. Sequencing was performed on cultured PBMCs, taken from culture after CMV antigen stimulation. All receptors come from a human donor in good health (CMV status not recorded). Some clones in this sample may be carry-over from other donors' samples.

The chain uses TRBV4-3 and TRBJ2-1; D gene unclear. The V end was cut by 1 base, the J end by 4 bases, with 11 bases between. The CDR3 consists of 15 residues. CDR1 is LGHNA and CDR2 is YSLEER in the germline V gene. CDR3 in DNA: TGCGCCAGCAGCCAAGGGCCAGGAAGTTACAATGAGCAGTTCTTC. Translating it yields CASSQGPGSYNEQFF.

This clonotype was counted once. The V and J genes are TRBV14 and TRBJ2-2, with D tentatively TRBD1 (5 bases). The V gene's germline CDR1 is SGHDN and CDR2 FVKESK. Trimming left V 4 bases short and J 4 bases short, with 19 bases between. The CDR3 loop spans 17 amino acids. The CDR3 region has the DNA TGTGCCAGCAGCCCCCCCTGGGGCCGCTCCGGCACCGGGGAGCTGTTTTTT. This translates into CASSPPWGRSGTGELFF.

The CDR3 spells CASSLGQAGGQFF. In nucleotides, the CDR3 is TGTGCCAGCAGTTTAGGACAGGCCGGGGGGCAGTTCTTC. This chain links TRBV12-3 or TRBV12-4 with TRBJ2-1, with D perhaps being TRBD1 or TRBD2 (6 bases each). V lost 1 base and J lost 12, with 13 bases in between. This CDR3 comprises 13 residues.

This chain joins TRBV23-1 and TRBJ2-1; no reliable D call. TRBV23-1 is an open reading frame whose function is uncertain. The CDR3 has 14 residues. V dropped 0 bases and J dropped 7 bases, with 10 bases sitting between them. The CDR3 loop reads CASSQSRYWNEQFF. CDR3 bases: TGCGCCAGCAGTCAATCCCGGTATTGGAATGAGCAGTTCTTC.

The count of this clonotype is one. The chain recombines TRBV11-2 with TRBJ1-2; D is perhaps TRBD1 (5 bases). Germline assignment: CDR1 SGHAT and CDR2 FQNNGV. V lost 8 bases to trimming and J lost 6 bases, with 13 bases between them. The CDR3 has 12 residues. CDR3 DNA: TGTGCCAGCTTTGCAGGGACGGATGGCTACACCTTC. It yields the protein CASFAGTDGYTF.

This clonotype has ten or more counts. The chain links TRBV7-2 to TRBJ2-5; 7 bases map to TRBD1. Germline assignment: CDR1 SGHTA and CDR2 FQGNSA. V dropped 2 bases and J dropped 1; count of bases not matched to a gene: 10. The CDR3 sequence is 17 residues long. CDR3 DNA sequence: TGTGCCAGCAGCTTACCCCGGGACAGCAGAGCCCAAGAGACCCAGTACTTC. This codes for CASSLPRDSRAQETQYF. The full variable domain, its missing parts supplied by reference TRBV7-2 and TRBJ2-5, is GAGVSQSPSNKVTEKGKDVELRCDPISGHTALYWYRQSLGQGLEFLIYFQGNSAPDKSGLPSDRFSAERTGGSVSTLTIQRTQQEDSAVYLCASSLPRDSRAQETQYFGPGTRLLVL.

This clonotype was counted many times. The CDR3 protein is CASSLTGHGNQPQHF. The CDR3 DNA follows: TGTGCCAGCAGCTTAACGGGACACGGCAATCAGCCCCAGCATTTT. The chain couples TRBV7-2 to TRBJ1-5; weak D call: TRBD1 (6 bases). The V gene's germline CDR1 is SGHTA and CDR2 FQGNSA. The V end lost 2 bases, the J end lost 2 bases, and 10 bases lay between the germline ends. The CDR3 loop spans 15 amino acids.

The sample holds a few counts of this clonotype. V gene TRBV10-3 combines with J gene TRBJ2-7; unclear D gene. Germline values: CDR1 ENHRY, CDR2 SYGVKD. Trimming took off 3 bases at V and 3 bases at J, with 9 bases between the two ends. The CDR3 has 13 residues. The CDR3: CAISEGTSYEQYF. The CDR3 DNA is TGTGCCATCAGTGAAGGCACCAGCTACGAGCAGTACTTC.

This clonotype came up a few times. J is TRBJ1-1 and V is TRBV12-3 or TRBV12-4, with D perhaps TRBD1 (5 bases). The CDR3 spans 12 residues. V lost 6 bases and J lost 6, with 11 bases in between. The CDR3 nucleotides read TGTGCCAGCAGCAGGGAAGGGTCTGAAGCTTTCTTT. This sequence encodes CASSREGSEAFF.

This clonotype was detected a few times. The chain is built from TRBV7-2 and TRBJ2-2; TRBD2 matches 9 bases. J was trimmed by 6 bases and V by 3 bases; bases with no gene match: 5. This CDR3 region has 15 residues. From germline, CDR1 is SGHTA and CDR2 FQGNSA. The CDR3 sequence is CASSFSGRGSGELFF. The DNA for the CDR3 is TGTGCCAGCAGCTTTAGCGGGAGAGGTTCCGGGGAGCTGTTTTTT.

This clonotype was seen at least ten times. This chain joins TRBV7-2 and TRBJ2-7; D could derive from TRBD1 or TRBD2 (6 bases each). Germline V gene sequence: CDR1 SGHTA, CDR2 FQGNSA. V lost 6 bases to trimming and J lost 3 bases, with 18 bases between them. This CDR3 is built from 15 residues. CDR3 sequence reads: CASRQRGAPNYEQYF. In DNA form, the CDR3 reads TGTGCCAGCAGACAAAGGGGGGCGCCTAACTACGAGCAGTACTTC.

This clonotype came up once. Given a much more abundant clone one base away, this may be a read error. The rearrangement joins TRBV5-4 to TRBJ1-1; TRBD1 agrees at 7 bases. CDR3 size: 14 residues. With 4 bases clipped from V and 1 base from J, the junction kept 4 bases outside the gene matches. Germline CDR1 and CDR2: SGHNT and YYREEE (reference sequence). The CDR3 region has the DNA TGTGCCAGCAGCCCGACAGGGCCGAACACTGAAGCTTTCTTT. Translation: CASSPTGPNTEAFF.

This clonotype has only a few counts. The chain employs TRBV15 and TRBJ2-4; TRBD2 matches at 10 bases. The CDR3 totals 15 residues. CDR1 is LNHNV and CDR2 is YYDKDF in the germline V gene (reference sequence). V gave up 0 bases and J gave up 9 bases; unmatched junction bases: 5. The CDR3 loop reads CATSRDSGGAGIQYF. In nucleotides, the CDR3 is TGTGCCACCAGCAGAGACAGCGGGGGGGCCGGCATTCAGTACTTC.

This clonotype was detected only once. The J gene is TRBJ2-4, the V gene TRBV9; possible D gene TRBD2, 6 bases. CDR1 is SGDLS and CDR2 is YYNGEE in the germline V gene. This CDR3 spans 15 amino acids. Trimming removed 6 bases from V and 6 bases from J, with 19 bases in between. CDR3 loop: CASTRGAHPRNIQYF. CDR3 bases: TGTGCCAGCACCCGCGGGGCTCACCCACGAAACATTCAGTACTTC.

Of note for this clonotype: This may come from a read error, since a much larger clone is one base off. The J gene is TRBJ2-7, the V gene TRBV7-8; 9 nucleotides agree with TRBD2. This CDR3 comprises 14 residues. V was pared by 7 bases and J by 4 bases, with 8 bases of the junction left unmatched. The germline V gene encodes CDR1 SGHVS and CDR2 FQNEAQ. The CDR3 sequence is CASNSGLARYEQYF. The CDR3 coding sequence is TGTGCCAGCAACTCAGGACTAGCGAGGTACGAGCAGTACTTC. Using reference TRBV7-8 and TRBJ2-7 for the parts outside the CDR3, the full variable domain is GAGVSQSPRYKVAKRGQDVALRCDPISGHVSLFWYQQALGQGPEFLTYFQNEAQLDKSGLPSDRFFAERPEGSVSTLKIQRTQQEDSAVYLCASNSGLARYEQYFGPGTRLTVT.

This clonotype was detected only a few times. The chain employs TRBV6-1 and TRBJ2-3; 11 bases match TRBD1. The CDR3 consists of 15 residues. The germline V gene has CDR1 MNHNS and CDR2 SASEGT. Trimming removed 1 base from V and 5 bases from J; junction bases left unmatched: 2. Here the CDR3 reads CASSEVGQGVDTQYF. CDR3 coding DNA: TGTGCCAGCAGTGAAGTGGGACAGGGGGTAGATACGCAGTATTTT.

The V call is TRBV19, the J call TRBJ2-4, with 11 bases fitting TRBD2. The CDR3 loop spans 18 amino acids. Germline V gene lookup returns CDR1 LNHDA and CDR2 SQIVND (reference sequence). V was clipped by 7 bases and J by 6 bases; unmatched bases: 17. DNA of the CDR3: TGTGCCAGTACCATACCTCCTTTGACTAGCGGGAACGGAAACATTCAGTACTTC. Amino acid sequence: CASTIPPLTSGNGNIQYF.

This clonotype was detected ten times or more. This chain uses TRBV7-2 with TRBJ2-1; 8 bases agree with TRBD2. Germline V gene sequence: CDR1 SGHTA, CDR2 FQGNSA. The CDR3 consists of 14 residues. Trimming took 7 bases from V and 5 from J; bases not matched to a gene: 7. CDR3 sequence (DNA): TGTGCCAGCACCACGTCAGCGGGAGACAATGAGCAGTTCTTC. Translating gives CASTTSAGDNEQFF.

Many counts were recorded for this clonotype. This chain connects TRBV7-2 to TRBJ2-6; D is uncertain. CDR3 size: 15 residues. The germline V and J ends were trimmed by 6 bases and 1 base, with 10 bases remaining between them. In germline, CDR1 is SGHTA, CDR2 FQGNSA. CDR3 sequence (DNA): TGTGCCAGCAGGCCTGACCTTTCTGGGGCCAACGTCCTGACTTTC. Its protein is CASRPDLSGANVLTF.

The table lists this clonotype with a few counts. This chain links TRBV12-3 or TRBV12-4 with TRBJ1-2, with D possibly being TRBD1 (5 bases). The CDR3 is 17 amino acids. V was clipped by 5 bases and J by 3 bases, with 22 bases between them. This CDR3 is CASSPGWGERYYYGYTF. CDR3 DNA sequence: TGTGCCAGCAGTCCAGGTTGGGGGGAGAGGTATTACTATGGCTACACCTTC.

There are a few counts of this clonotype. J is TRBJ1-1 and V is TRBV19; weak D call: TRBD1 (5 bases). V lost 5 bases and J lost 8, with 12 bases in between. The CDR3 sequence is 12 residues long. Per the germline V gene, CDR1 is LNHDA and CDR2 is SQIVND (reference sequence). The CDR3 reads CASSGAVPEAFF. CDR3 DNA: TGTGCCAGTAGTGGGGCAGTTCCAGAAGCTTTCTTT.

CDR3 region: CASSGRQGLSYEQYF. The CDR3 DNA follows: TGCGCCAGCAGTGGGCGGCAGGGGCTTTCTTATGAGCAGTACTTC. The chain combines TRBV10-2 with TRBJ2-7, with D possibly being TRBD1 (6 bases). This CDR3 has 15 residues. Germline-derived CDR1 and CDR2 are WSHSY and SAAADI. V lost 4 bases and J lost 7, with 20 bases in between.

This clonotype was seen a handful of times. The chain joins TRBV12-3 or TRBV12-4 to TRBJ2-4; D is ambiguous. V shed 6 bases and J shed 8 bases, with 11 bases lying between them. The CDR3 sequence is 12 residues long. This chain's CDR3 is CASSPRPDIQYF. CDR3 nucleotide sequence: TGTGCCAGCAGCCCGAGGCCCGACATTCAGTACTTC.

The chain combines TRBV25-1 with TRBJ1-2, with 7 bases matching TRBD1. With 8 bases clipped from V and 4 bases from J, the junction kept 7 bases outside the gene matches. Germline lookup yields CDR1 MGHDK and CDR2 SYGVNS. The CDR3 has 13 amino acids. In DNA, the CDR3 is TGTGCCAGCGGAGACAGGGCGTCCTATGGCTACACCTTC. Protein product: CASGDRASYGYTF.

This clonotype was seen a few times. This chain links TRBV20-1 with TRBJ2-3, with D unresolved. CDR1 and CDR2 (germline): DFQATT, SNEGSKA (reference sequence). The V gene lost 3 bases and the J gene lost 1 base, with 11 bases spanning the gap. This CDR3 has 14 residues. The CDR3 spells CSARSVTGTDTQYF. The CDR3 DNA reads TGCAGTGCTAGGTCGGTCACCGGCACAGATACGCAGTATTTT.

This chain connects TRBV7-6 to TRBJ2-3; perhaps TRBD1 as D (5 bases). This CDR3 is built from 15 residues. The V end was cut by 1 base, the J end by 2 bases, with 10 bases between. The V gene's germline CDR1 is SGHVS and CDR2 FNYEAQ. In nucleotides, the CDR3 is TGTGCCAGCAGCTTAGAGGGGAAAGTCACAGATACGCAGTATTTT. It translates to CASSLEGKVTDTQYF.